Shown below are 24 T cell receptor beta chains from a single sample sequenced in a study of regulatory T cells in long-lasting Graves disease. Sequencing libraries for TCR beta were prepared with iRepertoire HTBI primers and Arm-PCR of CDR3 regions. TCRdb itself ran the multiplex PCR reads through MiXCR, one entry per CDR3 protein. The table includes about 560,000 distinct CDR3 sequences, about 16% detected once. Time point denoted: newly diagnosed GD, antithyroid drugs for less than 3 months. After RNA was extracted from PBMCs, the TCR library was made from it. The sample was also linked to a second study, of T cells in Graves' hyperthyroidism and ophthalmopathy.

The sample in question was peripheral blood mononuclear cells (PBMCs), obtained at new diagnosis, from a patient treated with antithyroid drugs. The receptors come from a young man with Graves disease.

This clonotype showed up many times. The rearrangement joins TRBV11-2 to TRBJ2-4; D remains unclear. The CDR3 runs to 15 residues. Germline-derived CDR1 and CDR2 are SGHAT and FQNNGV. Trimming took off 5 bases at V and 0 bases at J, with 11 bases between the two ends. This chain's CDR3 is CASSAAELAKNIQYF. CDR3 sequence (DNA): TGTGCCAGCAGCGCAGCAGAACTAGCCAAAAACATTCAGTACTTC. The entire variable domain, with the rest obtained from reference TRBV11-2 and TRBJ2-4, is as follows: EAGVAQSPRYKIIEKRQSVAFWCNPISGHATLYWYQQILGQGPKLLIQFQNNGVVDDSQLPKDRFSAERLKGVDSTLKIQPAKLEDSAVYLCASSAAELAKNIQYFGAGTRLSVL.

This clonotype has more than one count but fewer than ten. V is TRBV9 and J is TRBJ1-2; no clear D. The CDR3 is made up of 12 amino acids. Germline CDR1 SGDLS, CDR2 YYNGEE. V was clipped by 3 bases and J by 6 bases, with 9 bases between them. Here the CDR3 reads CASSAYTDGYTF. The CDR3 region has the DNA TGTGCCAGCAGCGCGTATACGGATGGCTACACCTTC.

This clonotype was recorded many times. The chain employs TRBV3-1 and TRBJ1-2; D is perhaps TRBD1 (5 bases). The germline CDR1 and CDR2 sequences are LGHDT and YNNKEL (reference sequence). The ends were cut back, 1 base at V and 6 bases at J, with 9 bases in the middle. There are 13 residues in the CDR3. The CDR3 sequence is CASSQGTYDGYTF. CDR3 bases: TGTGCCAGCAGCCAAGGGACATACGATGGCTACACCTTC.

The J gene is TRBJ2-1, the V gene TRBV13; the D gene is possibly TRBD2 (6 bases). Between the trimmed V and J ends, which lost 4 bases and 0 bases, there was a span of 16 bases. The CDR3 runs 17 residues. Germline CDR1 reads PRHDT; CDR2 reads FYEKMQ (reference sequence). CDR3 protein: CASSSRTTPSSYNEQFF. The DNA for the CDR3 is TGTGCCAGCAGCTCCCGGACTACCCCGAGCTCCTACAATGAGCAGTTCTTC. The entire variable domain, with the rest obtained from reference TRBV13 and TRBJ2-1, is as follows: AAGVIQSPRHLIKEKRETATLKCYPIPRHDTVYWYQQGPGQDPQFLISFYEKMQSDKGSIPDRFSAQQFSDYHSELNMSSLELGDSALYFCASSSRTTPSSYNEQFFGPGTRLTVL.

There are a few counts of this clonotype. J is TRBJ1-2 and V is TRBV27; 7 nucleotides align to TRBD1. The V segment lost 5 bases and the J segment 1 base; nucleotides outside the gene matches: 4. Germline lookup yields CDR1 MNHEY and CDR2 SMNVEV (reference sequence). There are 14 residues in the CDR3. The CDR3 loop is CASSRDSVNYGYTF. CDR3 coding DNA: TGTGCCAGCAGTCGGGACAGCGTTAACTATGGCTACACCTTC.

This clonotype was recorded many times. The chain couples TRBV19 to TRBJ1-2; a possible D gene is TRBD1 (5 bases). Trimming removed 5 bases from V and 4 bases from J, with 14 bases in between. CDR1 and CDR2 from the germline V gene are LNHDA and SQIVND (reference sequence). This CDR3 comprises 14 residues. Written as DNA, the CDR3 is TGTGCCAGTAGTGAGGTACAGAGGGGCTATGGCTACACCTTC. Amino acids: CASSEVQRGYGYTF.

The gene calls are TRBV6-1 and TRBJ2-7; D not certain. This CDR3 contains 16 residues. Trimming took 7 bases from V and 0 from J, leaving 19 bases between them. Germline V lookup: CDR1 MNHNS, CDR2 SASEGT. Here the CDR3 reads CASTPQGRISSYEQYF. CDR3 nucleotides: TGTGCCAGCACTCCCCAAGGACGGATTTCCTCCTACGAGCAGTACTTC.

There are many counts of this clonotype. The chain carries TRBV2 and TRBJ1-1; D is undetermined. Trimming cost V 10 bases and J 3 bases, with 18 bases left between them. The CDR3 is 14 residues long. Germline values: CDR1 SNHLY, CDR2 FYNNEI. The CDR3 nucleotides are TGTGCCACCAAAGAAGGGTTCGGAGACACTGAAGCTTTCTTT. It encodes CATKEGFGDTEAFF.

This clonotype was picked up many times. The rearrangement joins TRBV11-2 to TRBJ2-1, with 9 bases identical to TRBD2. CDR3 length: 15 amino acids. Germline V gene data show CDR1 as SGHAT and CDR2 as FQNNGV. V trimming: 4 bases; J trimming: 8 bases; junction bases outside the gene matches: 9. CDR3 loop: CASSSPREGLDEQFF. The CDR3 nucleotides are TGTGCCAGCAGCTCACCGCGGGAGGGTTTGGATGAGCAGTTCTTC.

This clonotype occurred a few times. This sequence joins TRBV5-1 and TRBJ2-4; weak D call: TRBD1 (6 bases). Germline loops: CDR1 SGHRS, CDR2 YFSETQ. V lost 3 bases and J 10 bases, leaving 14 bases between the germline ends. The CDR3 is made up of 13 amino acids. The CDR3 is CASSSGTGTIQYF. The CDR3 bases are TGCGCCAGCAGCTCAGGAACCGGGACAATTCAGTACTTC.

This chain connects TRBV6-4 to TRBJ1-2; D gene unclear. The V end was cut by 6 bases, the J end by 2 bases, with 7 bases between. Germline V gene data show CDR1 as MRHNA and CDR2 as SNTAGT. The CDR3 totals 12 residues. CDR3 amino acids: CASRPTNYGYTF. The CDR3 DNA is TGTGCCAGCAGGCCAACAAACTATGGCTACACCTTC.

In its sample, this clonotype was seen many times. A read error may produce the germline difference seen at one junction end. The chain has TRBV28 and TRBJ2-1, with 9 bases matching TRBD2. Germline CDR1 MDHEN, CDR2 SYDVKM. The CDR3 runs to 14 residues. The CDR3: CAILTSGRYSEQFF. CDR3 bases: TGTGCCATCCTGACGAGCGGGAGGTACAGTGAGCAGTTCTTC.

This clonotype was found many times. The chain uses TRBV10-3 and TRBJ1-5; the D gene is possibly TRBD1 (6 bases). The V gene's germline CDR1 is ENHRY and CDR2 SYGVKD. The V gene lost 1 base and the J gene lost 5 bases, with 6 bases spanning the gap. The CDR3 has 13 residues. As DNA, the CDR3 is TGTGCCATCAGTGAGTACAGGGATCAGCCCCAGCATTTT. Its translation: CAISEYRDQPQHF.

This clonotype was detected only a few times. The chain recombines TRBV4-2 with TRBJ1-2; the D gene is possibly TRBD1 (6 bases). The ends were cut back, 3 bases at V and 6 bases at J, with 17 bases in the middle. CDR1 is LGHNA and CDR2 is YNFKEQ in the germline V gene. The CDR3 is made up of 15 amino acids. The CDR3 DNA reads TGTGCCAGCAGCCACCTACAGGGTAGAAGGCATGGCTACACCTTC. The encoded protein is CASSHLQGRRHGYTF.

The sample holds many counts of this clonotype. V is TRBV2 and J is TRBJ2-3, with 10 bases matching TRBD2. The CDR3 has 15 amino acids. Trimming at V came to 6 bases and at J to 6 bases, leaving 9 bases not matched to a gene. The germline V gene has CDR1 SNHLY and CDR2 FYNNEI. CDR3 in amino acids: CASSRLAGAGDTQYF. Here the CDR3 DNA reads TGTGCCAGCAGCCGTCTAGCGGGAGCTGGGGATACGCAGTATTTT.

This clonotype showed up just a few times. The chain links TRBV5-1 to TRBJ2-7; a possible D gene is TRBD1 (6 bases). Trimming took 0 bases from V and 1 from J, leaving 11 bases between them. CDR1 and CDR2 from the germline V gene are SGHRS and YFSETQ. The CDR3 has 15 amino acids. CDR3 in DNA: TGCGCCAGCAGCTTGGTTCAGGGGATGTCCTACGAGCAGTACTTC. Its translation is CASSLVQGMSYEQYF.

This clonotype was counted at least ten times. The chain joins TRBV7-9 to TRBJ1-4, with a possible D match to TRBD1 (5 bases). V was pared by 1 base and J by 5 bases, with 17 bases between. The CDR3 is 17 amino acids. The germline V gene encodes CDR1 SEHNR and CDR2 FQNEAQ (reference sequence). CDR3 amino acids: CASSLGRRGPQNEKLFF. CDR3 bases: TGTGCCAGCAGCTTAGGACGGCGGGGACCGCAGAATGAAAAACTGTTTTTT. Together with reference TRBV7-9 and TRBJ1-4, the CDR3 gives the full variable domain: DTGVSQNPRHKITKRGQNVTFRCDPISEHNRLYWYRQTLGQGPEFLTYFQNEAQLEKSRLLSDRFSAERPKGSFSTLEIQRTEQGDSAMYLCASSLGRRGPQNEKLFFGSGTQLSVL.

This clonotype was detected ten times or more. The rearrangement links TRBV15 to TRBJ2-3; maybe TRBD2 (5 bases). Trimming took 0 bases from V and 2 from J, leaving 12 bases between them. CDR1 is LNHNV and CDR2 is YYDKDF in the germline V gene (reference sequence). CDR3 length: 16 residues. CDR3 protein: CATSRDLSGLTDTQYF. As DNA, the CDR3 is TGTGCCACCAGCAGAGATCTAAGCGGTCTCACAGATACGCAGTATTTT.

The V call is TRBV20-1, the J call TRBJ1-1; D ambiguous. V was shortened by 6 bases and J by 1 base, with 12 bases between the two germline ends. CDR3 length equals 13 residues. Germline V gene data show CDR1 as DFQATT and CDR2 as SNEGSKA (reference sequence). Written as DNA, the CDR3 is TGCAGTGCGAGGCCCCCAGAGAACACTGAAGCTTTCTTT. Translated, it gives CSARPPENTEAFF.

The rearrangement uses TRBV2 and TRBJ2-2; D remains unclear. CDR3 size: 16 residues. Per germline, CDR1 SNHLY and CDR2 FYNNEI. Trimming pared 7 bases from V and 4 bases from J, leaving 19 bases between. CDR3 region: CASMQSAPPGTGELFF. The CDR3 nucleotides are TGTGCCAGCATGCAAAGCGCCCCCCCGGGCACCGGGGAGCTGTTTTTT.

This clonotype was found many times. The CDR3 DNA reads as TGTGCCAGCAGCGGAGACAGGGGGAGCAATCAGCCCCAGCATTTT. Translated: CASSGDRGSNQPQHF. The rearrangement joins TRBV11-2 to TRBJ1-5; 9 nucleotides line up with TRBD1. The CDR3 spans 15 residues. Germline assignment: CDR1 SGHAT and CDR2 FQNNGV. V lost 5 bases, J lost 1 base, and 3 bases stayed unmatched.

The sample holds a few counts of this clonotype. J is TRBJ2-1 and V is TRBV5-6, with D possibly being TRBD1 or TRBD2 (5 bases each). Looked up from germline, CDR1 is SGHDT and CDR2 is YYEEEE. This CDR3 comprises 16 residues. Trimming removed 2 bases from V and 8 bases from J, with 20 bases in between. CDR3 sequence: CASSFPRGGARDEQFF. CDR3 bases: TGTGCCAGCAGCTTTCCCCGGGGTGGGGCGCGCGATGAGCAGTTCTTC.

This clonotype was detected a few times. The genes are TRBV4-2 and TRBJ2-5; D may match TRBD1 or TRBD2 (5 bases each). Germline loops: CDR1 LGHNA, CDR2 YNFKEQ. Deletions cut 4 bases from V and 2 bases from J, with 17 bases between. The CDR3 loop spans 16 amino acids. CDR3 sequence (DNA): TGTGCCAGCAGCCCAAGAGGAAGTGAGGGGCAAGAGACCCAGTACTTC. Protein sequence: CASSPRGSEGQETQYF.

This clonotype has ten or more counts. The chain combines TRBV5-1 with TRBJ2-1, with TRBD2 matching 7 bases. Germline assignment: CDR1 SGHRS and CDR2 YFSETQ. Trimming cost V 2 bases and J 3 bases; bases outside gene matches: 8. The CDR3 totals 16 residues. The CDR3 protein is CASSLRTQRGYNEQFF. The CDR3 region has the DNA TGCGCCAGCAGCTTAAGGACCCAGCGGGGCTACAATGAGCAGTTCTTC.